The sample holds many counts of the clone carrying this T cell receptor beta chain. As yet, its antigen is unknown. The library was built from 400 ng RNA with molecular barcoded adaptors for alpha/delta and beta/gamma chains. One entry per CDR3 protein results from TCRdb running MiXCR on the reads. The data contain about 39,000 distinct CDR3 sequences, 14% of them singletons. This sample was taken from a study of read filtering for tumor transcriptome and immune sequencing. Points from the study as a whole: In IR-seq, single-read clonotypes were 70% to 85% of clonotypes but approximately 4% of reads. Dropping single-read clonotypes raised IR-seq and RNA-seq shared-clonotype correlation.

V gave up 3 bases and J gave up 2 bases, with 14 bases separating them. The CDR3 sequence is 17 residues long. The V gene's germline CDR1 is MDHEN and CDR2 SYDVKM. This sequence originates from a donor over 35 with multiple myeloma. The specimen sequenced was a population of CD138-negative cells sorted from bone marrow. This rearrangement joins TRBV28 to TRBJ2-6; D may match TRBD1 or TRBD2 (5 bases each). CDR3 residues: CASSFALEGTGANVLTF. CDR3 nucleotide sequence: TGTGCCAGCAGTTTTGCGCTAGAGGGGACTGGGGCCAACGTCCTGACTTTC.